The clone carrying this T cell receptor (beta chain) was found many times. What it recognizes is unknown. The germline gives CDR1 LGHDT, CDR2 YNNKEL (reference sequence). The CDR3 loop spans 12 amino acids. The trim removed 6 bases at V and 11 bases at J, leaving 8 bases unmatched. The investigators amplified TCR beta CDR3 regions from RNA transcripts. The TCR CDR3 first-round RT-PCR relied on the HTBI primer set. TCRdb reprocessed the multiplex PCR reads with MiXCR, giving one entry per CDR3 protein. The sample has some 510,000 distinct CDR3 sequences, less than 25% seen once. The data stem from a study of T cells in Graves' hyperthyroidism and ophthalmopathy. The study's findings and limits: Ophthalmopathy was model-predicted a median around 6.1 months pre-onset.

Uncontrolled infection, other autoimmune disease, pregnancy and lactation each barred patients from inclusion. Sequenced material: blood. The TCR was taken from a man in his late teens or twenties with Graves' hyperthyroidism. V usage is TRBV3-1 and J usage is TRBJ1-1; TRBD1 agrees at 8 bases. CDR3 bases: TGTGCCAGCAGTCATCAGGGGGCGAGGGCTTTCTTT. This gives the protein CASSHQGARAFF.